This is a list of T cell receptor beta chains from one sample in a study of T-cell memory formation after mild COVID-19. In TCRdb, the 5' RACE reads were re-called with MiXCR into one record per CDR3 protein. The data show 250,000 to 300,000 distinct CDR3 sequences, roughly 17% seen once. The specimen was PBMCs or a T cell subset sorted from them (not recorded which). The receptors were gathered from a young man who had mild COVID-19 (a few samples of this study predate the infection). Cell type and time point are not known. Both conserved end residues are part of each CDR3. Fields, in order: V gene, clone size, J gene, D gene, CDR3 DNA, CDR3 protein. D genes are given only for firm matches. Clone size, where shown, is once, few, many, or a class for clones that have expanded.

v_gene: TRBV20-1
abundance: few
j_gene: TRBJ2-3
d_gene: TRBD2
CDR3nt: TGCAGTGCTCAGGGGCGGGGGGAGGATACGCAGTATTTT
CDR3aa: CSAQGRGEDTQYF

v_gene: TRBV3-1
abundance: few
j_gene: TRBJ2-6
d_gene: NA
CDR3nt: TGTGCCAGCAGCCGAAGGGGCGTCAGGGTTAATTCGGGCAACGTCCTGACTTTC
CDR3aa: CASSRRGVRVNSGNVLTF

v_gene: TRBV1
abundance: NA
j_gene: TRBJ2-1
d_gene: NA
CDR3nt: TGCACCAGCAGTCGCAATACAGAGAACAATGAGCAGTTCTTC
CDR3aa: CTSSRNTENNEQFF

v_gene: TRBV7-9
abundance: NA
j_gene: TRBJ2-1
d_gene: NA
CDR3nt: TGTGCCAGCAGCTTCGGGGAGAATGAGTTCTTC
CDR3aa: CASSFGENEFF

v_gene: TRBV10-2
abundance: many
j_gene: TRBJ2-5
d_gene: NA
CDR3nt: TGCGCCACCTCGAGAGGCCACCGGGAGACCCAGTACTTC
CDR3aa: CATSRGHRETQYF

v_gene: TRBV27
abundance: NA
j_gene: TRBJ1-5
d_gene: TRBD1
CDR3nt: TGTGCCAGCAGTTTATCAGGGACAGGGATTCAGCCCCAGCATTTT
CDR3aa: CASSLSGTGIQPQHF

v_gene: TRBV5-8
abundance: NA
j_gene: TRBJ2-1
d_gene: NA
CDR3nt: TGTGCCAGCAGAAGCCAGCTACACCATTATGCTGAGCAGTTCTTC
CDR3aa: CASRSQLHHYAEQFF

v_gene: TRBV12-3/TRBV12-4
abundance: NA
j_gene: TRBJ1-3
d_gene: TRBD1
CDR3nt: TGTGCCAGTAGGGACAGCGCCGGAAACACCATATATTTT
CDR3aa: CASRDSAGNTIYF

v_gene: TRBV7-3
abundance: NA
j_gene: TRBJ2-6
d_gene: TRBD2
CDR3nt: TGTGCCAGCAGCCTCGGGGGGGTTGGGGCCAACGTCCTGACTTTC
CDR3aa: CASSLGGVGANVLTF

v_gene: TRBV27
abundance: many
j_gene: TRBJ2-7
d_gene: NA
CDR3nt: TGTGCCAGCAGTTCGTCCGGGACGGGAGACTACGAGCAGTACTTC
CDR3aa: CASSSSGTGDYEQYF

v_gene: TRBV28
abundance: once
j_gene: TRBJ1-2
d_gene: TRBD1
CDR3nt: TGTGCCAGCAGCCCAGGGGACGACAGGGACTATGGCTACACCTTC
CDR3aa: CASSPGDDRDYGYTF

v_gene: TRBV7-9
abundance: NA
j_gene: TRBJ1-2
d_gene: NA
CDR3nt: TGTGCCAGCAGCCCCGGGAGGGGGTTCTCCCATGGCTACACCTTC
CDR3aa: CASSPGRGFSHGYTF

v_gene: TRBV6-6
abundance: NA
j_gene: TRBJ2-5
d_gene: NA
CDR3nt: TGTGCCAGCAGTTACCCGACAACAGGAGAGACCCAGTACTTC
CDR3aa: CASSYPTTGETQYF

v_gene: TRBV6-6
abundance: NA
j_gene: TRBJ1-5
d_gene: NA
CDR3nt: TGTGCCAGCACGGACAGTAGCAATCAGCCCCAGCATTTT
CDR3aa: CASTDSSNQPQHF

v_gene: TRBV6-1
abundance: NA
j_gene: TRBJ1-2
d_gene: NA
CDR3nt: TGTGCCAGCAGAGACTGGAACTATGGCTACACCTTC
CDR3aa: CASRDWNYGYTF

v_gene: TRBV7-2
abundance: NA
j_gene: TRBJ1-5
d_gene: TRBD1
CDR3nt: TGTGCCAGCAGCTTAGCGGAGGGGGCTCAGCCCCAGCATTTT
CDR3aa: CASSLAEGAQPQHF

v_gene: TRBV7-6
abundance: NA
j_gene: TRBJ2-5
d_gene: TRBD1
CDR3nt: TGTGCCAGCAACAGGGGCCAAGAGACCCAGTACTTC
CDR3aa: CASNRGQETQYF

v_gene: TRBV12-5
abundance: many
j_gene: TRBJ2-1
d_gene: NA
CDR3nt: TGTGCTAGTGGTACCACAGGGAGGGTAACCAATGAGCAGTTCTTC
CDR3aa: CASGTTGRVTNEQFF

v_gene: TRBV4-3
abundance: few
j_gene: TRBJ1-4
d_gene: NA
CDR3nt: TGCGCCAGCAGCCAAGCCGGGACGGGAGCTTTTGCAACTAATGAAAAACTGTTTTTT
CDR3aa: CASSQAGTGAFATNEKLFF

v_gene: TRBV29-1
abundance: few
j_gene: TRBJ2-6
d_gene: NA
CDR3nt: TGCAGCGTTGGTAATCCGACCTATGGGGCCAACGTCCTGACTTTC
CDR3aa: CSVGNPTYGANVLTF

v_gene: TRBV7-9
abundance: NA
j_gene: TRBJ1-5
d_gene: NA
CDR3nt: TGTGCCAGCAGCATACAGCGAGGCTTTAGCAATCAGCCCCAGCATTTT
CDR3aa: CASSIQRGFSNQPQHF

v_gene: TRBV6-6
abundance: few
j_gene: TRBJ1-1
d_gene: NA
CDR3nt: TGTGCCTGCAGAGGGGAGCGATCCACTGAAGCTTTCTTT
CDR3aa: CACRGERSTEAFF

v_gene: TRBV27
abundance: NA
j_gene: TRBJ2-1
d_gene: TRBD2
CDR3nt: TGTGCCAGCAGTCCGGGAGGGGAGGAGCAGTTCTTC
CDR3aa: CASSPGGEEQFF

v_gene: TRBV20-1
abundance: few
j_gene: TRBJ1-6
d_gene: NA
CDR3nt: TGCAGTGCCACCTTGGGGTACAGTTCACCCCTCCACTTT
CDR3aa: CSATLGYSSPLHF

v_gene: TRBV29-1
abundance: many
j_gene: TRBJ2-1
d_gene: NA
CDR3nt: TGCAGTGCCGAGTTCCGGGACAATGAGCAGTTCTTC
CDR3aa: CSAEFRDNEQFF

v_gene: TRBV4-3
abundance: many
j_gene: TRBJ2-2
d_gene: TRBD2
CDR3nt: TGCGCCAGCAGCAGGGTAGCGGGGGCGGGCACCGGGGAGCTGTTTTTT
CDR3aa: CASSRVAGAGTGELFF

v_gene: TRBV10-3
abundance: few
j_gene: TRBJ2-1
d_gene: NA
CDR3nt: TGTGCCATCAGTACCCAAGTGAGACAGTTCTTC
CDR3aa: CAISTQVRQFF

v_gene: TRBV6-4
abundance: few
j_gene: TRBJ2-6
d_gene: TRBD2
CDR3nt: TGTGCCCCCGAGGGTGTAGCGGGGGACGACGGAATCCTTGGGGCCAACGTCCTGACTTTC
CDR3aa: CAPEGVAGDDGILGANVLTF